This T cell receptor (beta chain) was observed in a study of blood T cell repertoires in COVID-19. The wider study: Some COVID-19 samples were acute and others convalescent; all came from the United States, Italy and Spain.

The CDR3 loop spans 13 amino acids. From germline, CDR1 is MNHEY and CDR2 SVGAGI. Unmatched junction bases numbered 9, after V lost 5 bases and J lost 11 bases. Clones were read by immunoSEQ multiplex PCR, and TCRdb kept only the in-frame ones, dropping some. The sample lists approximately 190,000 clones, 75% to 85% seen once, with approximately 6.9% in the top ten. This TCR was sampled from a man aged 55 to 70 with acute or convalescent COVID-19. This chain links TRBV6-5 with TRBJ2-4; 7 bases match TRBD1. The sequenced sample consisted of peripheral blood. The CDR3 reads CASSTGQLNLQYF. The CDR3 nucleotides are TGTGCCAGCAGTACGGGACAGCTTAACCTTCAGTACTTC.